Sequencing of this T cell receptor (beta chain) was carried out in a study of cytomegalovirus exposure and HLA in healthy donors. The PCR was carried out with 60 Vbeta primers and 13 Jbeta primers. Profiled with immunoSEQ multiplex PCR; TCRdb holds only in-frame clones, not every one. In the table there are about 99,000 clones, roughly 78% of which are singletons. Germline CDR1 SGHVS, CDR2 FQNEAQ. Trimming left V 4 bases short and J 7 bases short, with 17 bases between. The length of the CDR3 is 14 residues. The sequence was obtained from a woman between 40 and 55 years old in good health and CMV-seronegative. The V gene is TRBV7-8, the J gene TRBJ2-7; a weak D match, TRBD2 (5 bases). Sequencing was performed on PBMCs. The chain's CDR3 is CASSSPTSSGEQYF. The DNA for the CDR3 is TGTGCCAGCAGCTCGCCGACCTCTTCGGGAGAGCAGTACTTC.